The 4 T cell receptor beta chains listed next were all sequenced from one sample in a study of blood T cell repertoires in COVID-19. Assay: immunoSEQ multiplex PCR; the TCRdb copy retains only in-frame clones and omits some. The sample shows around 330,000 clones, 89% of them seen only once. The specimen sequenced was PBMCs or T cells enriched from blood (not recorded which). These receptors all stem from a woman aged 40 to 49 who had recovered from COVID-19.

Written as DNA, the CDR3 is TGTGCCAGCAATATGGGACAGTTCACCGGGGAGCTGTTTTTT. As protein: CASNMGQFTGELFF. V usage is TRBV2 and J usage is TRBJ2-2; 7 nucleotides match TRBD1. Germline loops: CDR1 SNHLY, CDR2 FYNNEI. Trimming cost V 7 bases and J 4 bases; bases outside gene matches: 6. This CDR3 region has 14 residues.

The chain couples TRBV24-1 to TRBJ2-7, with 7 nucleotides matching TRBD1. Looked up from germline, CDR1 is KGHDR and CDR2 is SFDVKD. This CDR3 has 17 amino acids. Trimming at V came to 9 bases and at J to 2 bases, leaving 18 bases not matched to a gene. In DNA, the CDR3 is TGTGCCACCGACCCGGGACCTGGACAGGTGGGGCCCTACGAGCAGTACTTC. This encodes CATDPGPGQVGPYEQYF.

This CDR3 reads CASSIGGVGEQFF. CDR3 sequence (DNA): TGTGCCAGTAGTATAGGGGGGGTCGGTGAGCAGTTCTTC. J is TRBJ2-1 and V is TRBV19; possible D gene TRBD2, 6 bases. The germline V and J ends were trimmed by 1 base and 9 bases, with 10 bases remaining between them. From germline, CDR1 is LNHDA and CDR2 SQIVND (reference sequence). The CDR3 loop spans 13 amino acids.

The CDR3: CASTAWGVGETQYF. In DNA, the CDR3 is TGTGCCAGCACCGCGTGGGGGGTCGGAGAGACCCAGTACTTC. The J gene is TRBJ2-5, the V gene TRBV11-2; TRBD2 is a possible D gene (6 bases). CDR3 length: 14 residues. V gave up 7 bases and J gave up 4 bases, with 16 bases separating them. Per germline, CDR1 SGHAT and CDR2 FQNNGV.